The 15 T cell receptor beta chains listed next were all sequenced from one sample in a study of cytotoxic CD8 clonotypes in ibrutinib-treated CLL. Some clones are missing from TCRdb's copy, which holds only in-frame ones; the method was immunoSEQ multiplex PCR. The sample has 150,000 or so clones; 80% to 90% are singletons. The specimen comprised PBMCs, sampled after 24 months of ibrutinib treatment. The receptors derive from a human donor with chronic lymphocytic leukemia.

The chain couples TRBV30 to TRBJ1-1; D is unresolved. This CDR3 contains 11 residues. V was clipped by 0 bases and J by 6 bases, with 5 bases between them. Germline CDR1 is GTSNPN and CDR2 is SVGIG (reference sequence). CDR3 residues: CAWSVVAEAFF. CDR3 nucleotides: TGTGCCTGGAGTGTAGTTGCTGAAGCTTTCTTT. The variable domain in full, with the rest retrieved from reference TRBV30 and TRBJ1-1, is SQTIHQWPATLVQPVGSPLSLECTVEGTSNPNLYWYRQAAGRGLQLLFYSVGIGQISSEVPQNLSASRPQDRQFILSSKKLLLSDSGFYLCAWSVVAEAFFGQGTRLTVV.

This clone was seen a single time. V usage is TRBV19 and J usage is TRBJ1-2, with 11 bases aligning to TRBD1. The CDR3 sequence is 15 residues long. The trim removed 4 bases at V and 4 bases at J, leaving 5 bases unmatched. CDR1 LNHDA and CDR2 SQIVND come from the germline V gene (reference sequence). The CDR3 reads CASSTGQGVLYGYTF. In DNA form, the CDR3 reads TGTGCCAGTAGTACGGGACAGGGGGTCCTCTATGGCTACACCTTC.

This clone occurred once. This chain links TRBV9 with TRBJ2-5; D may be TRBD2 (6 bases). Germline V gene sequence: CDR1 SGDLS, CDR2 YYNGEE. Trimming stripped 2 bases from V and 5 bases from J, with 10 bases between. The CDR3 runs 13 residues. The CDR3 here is CASSVGGLETQYF. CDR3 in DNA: TGTGCCAGCAGCGTGGGGGGATTGGAGACCCAGTACTTC.

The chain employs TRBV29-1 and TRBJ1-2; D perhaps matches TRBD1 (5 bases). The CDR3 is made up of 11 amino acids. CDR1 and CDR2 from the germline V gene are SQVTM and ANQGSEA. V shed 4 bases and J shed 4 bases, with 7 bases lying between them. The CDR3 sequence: CSVAQGYGYTF. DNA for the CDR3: TGCAGCGTTGCGCAGGGCTATGGCTACACCTTC.

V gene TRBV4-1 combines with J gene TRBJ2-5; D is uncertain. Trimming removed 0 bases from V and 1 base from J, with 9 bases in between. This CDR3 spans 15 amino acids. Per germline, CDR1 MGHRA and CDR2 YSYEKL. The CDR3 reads CASSQEGRIQETQYF. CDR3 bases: TGCGCCAGCAGCCAAGAAGGCAGGATCCAAGAGACCCAGTACTTC.

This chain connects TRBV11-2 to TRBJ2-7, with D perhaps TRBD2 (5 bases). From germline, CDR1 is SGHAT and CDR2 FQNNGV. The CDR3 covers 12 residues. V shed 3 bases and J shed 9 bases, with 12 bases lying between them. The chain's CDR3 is CASSFTSAAQYF. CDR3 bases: TGTGCCAGCAGCTTTACTAGTGCGGCGCAGTACTTC.

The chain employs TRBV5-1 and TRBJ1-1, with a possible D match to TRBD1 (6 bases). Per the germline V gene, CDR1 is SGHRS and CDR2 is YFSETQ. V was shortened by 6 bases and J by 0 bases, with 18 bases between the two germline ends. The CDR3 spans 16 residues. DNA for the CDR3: TGCGCCAGCACCCTCCTCCCCGGACAGATGAACACTGAAGCTTTCTTT. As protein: CASTLLPGQMNTEAFF.

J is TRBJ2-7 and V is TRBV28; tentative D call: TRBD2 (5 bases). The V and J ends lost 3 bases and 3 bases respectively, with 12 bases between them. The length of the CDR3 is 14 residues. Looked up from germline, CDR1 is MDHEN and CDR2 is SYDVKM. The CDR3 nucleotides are TGTGCCAGCAGTTTGTGGGCGGGTGGCTACGAGCAGTACTTC. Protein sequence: CASSLWAGGYEQYF. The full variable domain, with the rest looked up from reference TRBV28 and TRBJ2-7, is DVKVTQSSRYLVKRTGEKVFLECVQDMDHENMFWYRQDPGLGLRLIYFSYDVKMKEKGDIPEGYSVSREKKERFSLILESASTNQTSMYLCASSLWAGGYEQYFGPGTRLTVT.

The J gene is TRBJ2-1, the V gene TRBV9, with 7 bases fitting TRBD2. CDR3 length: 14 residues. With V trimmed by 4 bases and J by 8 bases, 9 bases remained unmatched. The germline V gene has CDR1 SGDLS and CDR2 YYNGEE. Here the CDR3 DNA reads TGTGCCAGCAGCACCCGGACTAGGGCGGATGAGCAGTTCTTC. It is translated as CASSTRTRADEQFF.

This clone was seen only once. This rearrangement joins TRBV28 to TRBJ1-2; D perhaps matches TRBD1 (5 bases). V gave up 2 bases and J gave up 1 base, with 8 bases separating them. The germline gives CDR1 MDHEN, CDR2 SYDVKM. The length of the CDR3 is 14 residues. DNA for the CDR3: TGTGCCAGCAGTTTAGGGCAGGGTAACTATGGCTACACCTTC. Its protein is CASSLGQGNYGYTF.

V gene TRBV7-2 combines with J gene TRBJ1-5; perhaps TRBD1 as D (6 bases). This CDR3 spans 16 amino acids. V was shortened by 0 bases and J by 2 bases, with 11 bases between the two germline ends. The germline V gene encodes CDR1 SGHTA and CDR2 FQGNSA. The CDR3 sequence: CASSLAVAGGNQPQHF. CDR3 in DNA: TGTGCCAGCAGCTTAGCGGTGGCAGGGGGCAATCAGCCCCAGCATTTT.

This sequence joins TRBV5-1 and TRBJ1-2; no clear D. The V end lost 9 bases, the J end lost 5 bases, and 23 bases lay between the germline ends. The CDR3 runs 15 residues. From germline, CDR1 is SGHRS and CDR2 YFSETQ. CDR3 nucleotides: TGCGCCAACCGACACTCGATTATCCCCGTTTATGGCTACACCTTC. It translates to CANRHSIIPVYGYTF.

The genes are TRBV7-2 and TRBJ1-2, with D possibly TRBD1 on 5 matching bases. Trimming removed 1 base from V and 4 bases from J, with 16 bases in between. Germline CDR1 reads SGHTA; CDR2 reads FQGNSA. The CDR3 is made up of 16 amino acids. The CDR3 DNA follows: TGTGCCAGCAGCTTAGAGGTCCAGGGACTGGGCTATGGCTACACCTTC. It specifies CASSLEVQGLGYGYTF.

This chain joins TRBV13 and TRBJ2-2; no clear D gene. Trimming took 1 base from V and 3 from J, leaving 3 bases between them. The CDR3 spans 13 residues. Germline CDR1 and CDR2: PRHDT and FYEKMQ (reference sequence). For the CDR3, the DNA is TGTGCCAGCAGCTTAGAACACACCGGGGAGCTGTTTTTT. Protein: CASSLEHTGELFF.

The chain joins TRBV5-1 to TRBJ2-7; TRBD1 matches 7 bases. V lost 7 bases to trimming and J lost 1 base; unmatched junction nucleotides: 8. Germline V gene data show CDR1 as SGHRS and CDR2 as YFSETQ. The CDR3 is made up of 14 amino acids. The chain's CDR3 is CASGHGDRSYEQYF. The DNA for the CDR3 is TGCGCCAGCGGCCACGGGGACAGATCCTACGAGCAGTACTTC. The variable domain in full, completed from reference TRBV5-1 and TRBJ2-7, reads KAGVTQTPRYLIKTRGQQVTLSCSPISGHRSVSWYQQTPGQGLQFLFEYFSETQRNKGNFPGRFSGRQFSNSRSEMNVSTLELGDSALYLCASGHGDRSYEQYFGPGTRLTVT.